The clone carrying this T cell receptor (beta chain) has more than one count but fewer than ten. Its antigen remains unknown. TCR beta CDR3 regions were amplified from RNA. HTBI primers were employed in a first-round RT-PCR of the TCR CDR3. In TCRdb, the multiplex PCR reads were re-called with MiXCR into one record per CDR3 protein. The sample lists some 250,000 distinct CDR3 sequences, about 14% occurring once. This sample was taken from a study of T cells in Graves' hyperthyroidism and ophthalmopathy. General observations from the study: Most clonotypes that expanded in the thyroid above 0.001 also showed up in blood. Ophthalmopathy and stable hyperthyroidism were told apart by a 13 V-J model.

The PBMCs studied were ones that came from 8.5 to 10 ml fresh peripheral blood. The CDR3 runs 14 residues. CDR1 is LNHDA and CDR2 is SQIVND in the germline V gene (reference sequence). The V and J ends lost 1 base and 6 bases respectively, with 13 bases between them. This clonotype originated in a woman in her 40s with Graves' hyperthyroidism that later progressed to Graves' ophthalmopathy. V gene TRBV19 combines with J gene TRBJ2-7, with TRBD1 as a possible D gene (6 bases). The sample comprised blood. CDR3 sequence: CASSIVGGYLEQYF. In nucleotides, the CDR3 is TGTGCCAGTAGTATAGTAGGGGGATATCTCGAGCAGTACTTC.